This T cell receptor beta chain is drawn from a study of T cell repertoires in cytomegalovirus infection. On this clonotype itself: An end of the junction differs from the germline gene, which may be a read error.

CDR1 and CDR2 from the germline V gene are MDHEN and SYDVKM. This CDR3 region has 15 residues. TCRdb called the reads again in MiXCR, with one record for every CDR3 protein. The sample yields roughly 760,000 distinct CDR3 sequences, 35% to 45% seen once. The chain has TRBV28 and TRBJ2-5; 9 bases map to TRBD2. This sequence originates from a human donor in good health (CMV status not recorded). Some clones in this sample may be carry-over from other donors' samples. What was sequenced was PBMCs. This chain's CDR3 is CASRRGGLLQETQCF. The CDR3 nucleotides are TGTGCCAGCAGGCGGGGGGGATTACTTCAAGAGACCCAGTGCTTC.